This TCR beta chain was observed in a study of long-term antiretroviral therapy in people with HIV. This was the immunoSEQ v3.0 assay at survey level. TCRdb's copy holds only in-frame clones and misses some; the assay was immunoSEQ multiplex PCR. Here the sample spans about 30,000 clones, 70% to 90% being singletons. CDR3 length equals 13 residues. CDR1 SGHRS and CDR2 YFSETQ come from the germline V gene. The V gene lost 2 bases and the J gene lost 4 bases, with 9 bases spanning the gap. This clone was picked up one time. This sample includes further DNA sequences coding for the same CDR3. The sequence was collected from a man in his fifties with HIV. The sequences come from unsorted PBMCs, collected 3.2 years before starting antiretroviral therapy. The chain is built from TRBV5-1 and TRBJ2-5; D possibly uses TRBD1 or TRBD2 (5 bases each). The CDR3 loop is CASSFGAGETQYF. CDR3 bases: TGCGCCAGCAGCTTCGGGGCGGGAGAGACCCAGTACTTC.